The 13 T cell receptor beta chains reported below all come from one sample, sequenced in a study of OX40 agonist ivuxolimab in advanced cancers. Clones were sequenced by immunoSEQ multiplex PCR, and TCRdb holds only the in-frame ones, with some missing. Seen here are tens of thousands of clones, 75% to 90% observed once, and the top ten hold approximately 3%. This material consisted of CD4+ or CD8+ T cells sorted from blood, taken in a trial of the OX40 agonist ivuxolimab. These receptors originate from an adult with an advanced solid tumor such as melanoma, head and neck, liver or kidney cancer.

The chain carries TRBV28 and TRBJ2-7; D may be TRBD2 (7 bases). Trimming left V 7 bases short and J 5 bases short, with 18 bases between. This CDR3 is 14 amino acids long. CDR1 and CDR2 from the germline V gene are MDHEN and SYDVKM. The CDR3 DNA sequence: TGTGCCAGCATTACGGGGGGCGAGTGGCACGAGCAGTACTTC. Residues: CASITGGEWHEQYF.

V is TRBV7-9 and J is TRBJ1-1; D gene unclear. The CDR3 spans 13 residues. V lost 0 bases and J 1 base, leaving 3 bases between the germline ends. CDR1 and CDR2 from the germline V gene are SEHNR and FQNEAQ (reference sequence). The CDR3 sequence is CASSLATNTEAFF. As DNA, the CDR3 is TGTGCCAGCAGCTTAGCCACGAACACTGAAGCTTTCTTT.

This chain links TRBV2 with TRBJ2-7, with D maybe TRBD2 (5 bases). Deletions cut 6 bases from V and 1 base from J, with 7 bases between. The CDR3 spans 12 residues. Germline V gene sequence: CDR1 SNHLY, CDR2 FYNNEI. The CDR3 reads CASRDLSYEQYF. The DNA of the CDR3 is TGTGCCAGCAGGGACTTGTCCTACGAGCAGTACTTC.

The CDR3: CASSYGQELSPLHF. CDR3 DNA sequence: TGTGCCAGCAGTTACGGACAGGAGTTGTCACCCCTCCACTTT. The chain couples TRBV6-6 to TRBJ1-6; 7 positions agree with TRBD1. This CDR3 region has 14 residues. The V gene's germline CDR1 is MNHNY and CDR2 SVGAGI (reference sequence). V gave up 2 bases and J gave up 10 bases; unmatched junction bases: 5.

The chain links TRBV28 to TRBJ2-7; D possibly corresponds to TRBD2 (6 bases). Germline CDR1 MDHEN, CDR2 SYDVKM. This CDR3 has 13 residues. V lost 10 bases and J lost 5, with 18 bases in between. The CDR3 sequence is CAIRGGVWDEQYF. DNA of the CDR3: TGTGCCATCCGCGGAGGGGTGTGGGACGAGCAGTACTTC.

The rearrangement links TRBV2 to TRBJ2-6; a weak D match, TRBD2 (5 bases). V was trimmed by 1 base and J by 1 base, leaving 8 bases between them. From germline, CDR1 is SNHLY and CDR2 FYNNEI. The CDR3 has 16 amino acids. The CDR3 reads CASSEDGGSGANVLTF. CDR3 coding DNA: TGTGCCAGCAGTGAAGATGGCGGGTCTGGGGCCAACGTCCTGACTTTC.

This clone was observed a handful of times. The chain couples TRBV9 to TRBJ2-1, with D possibly being TRBD1 (6 bases). The germline V gene has CDR1 SGDLS and CDR2 YYNGEE. The CDR3 is 15 amino acids. V gave up 3 bases and J gave up 5 bases, with 15 bases separating them. CDR3 in DNA: TGTGCCAGCAGCGCCGGACAGCGACTCGACAATGAGCAGTTCTTC. Translating gives CASSAGQRLDNEQFF. Together with reference TRBV9 and TRBJ2-1, the CDR3 gives the full variable domain: DSGVTQTPKHLITATGQRVTLRCSPRSGDLSVYWYQQSLDQGLQFLIQYYNGEERAKGNILERFSAQQFPDLHSELNLSSLELGDSALYFCASSAGQRLDNEQFFGPGTRLTVL.

The J gene is TRBJ2-7, the V gene TRBV30; TRBD2 is a possible D gene (5 bases). Trimming shortened V by 3 bases and J by 4 bases, and 7 bases separated the two germline ends. The CDR3 sequence is 11 residues long. In germline, CDR1 is GTSNPN, CDR2 SVGIG (reference sequence). The CDR3, as DNA: TGTGCCTGGAGGGGCGGGTACGAGCAGTACTTC. Amino acids: CAWRGGYEQYF.

This clone was recorded a few times. V gene TRBV4-1 combines with J gene TRBJ2-7, with TRBD2 identical over 8 bases. Trimming removed 1 base from V and 3 bases from J; junction bases left unmatched: 5. Germline V lookup: CDR1 MGHRA, CDR2 YSYEKL. The CDR3 loop spans 15 amino acids. CDR3 sequence: CASSQVLAGSYEQYF. The CDR3 DNA reads TGCGCCAGCAGCCAAGTCTTAGCGGGGAGCTACGAGCAGTACTTC.

J is TRBJ1-1 and V is TRBV25-1; the match to TRBD1 covers 8 bases. Losses at the gene ends were 7 bases for V and 2 bases for J; bases not matched to a gene: 3. Germline loops: CDR1 MGHDK, CDR2 SYGVNS. This CDR3 is 13 amino acids long. CDR3 sequence (DNA): TGTGCCAGCATGGGACAGGCAAACACTGAAGCTTTCTTT. It translates to CASMGQANTEAFF.

The chain employs TRBV19 and TRBJ1-5; no firm D call. The germline V gene encodes CDR1 LNHDA and CDR2 SQIVND (reference sequence). CDR3 length: 13 amino acids. V was trimmed by 6 bases and J by 5 bases, leaving 11 bases between them. The chain's CDR3 is CASSPQRDQPQHF. The CDR3, as DNA: TGTGCCAGTAGCCCCCAAAGGGATCAGCCCCAGCATTTT.

V gene TRBV14 combines with J gene TRBJ1-2; D may be TRBD1 (5 bases). Trimming pared 0 bases from V and 8 bases from J, leaving 19 bases between. This CDR3 has 16 amino acids. Germline CDR1 is SGHDN and CDR2 is FVKESK. The CDR3 DNA sequence: TGTGCCAGCAGCCAAGATTCAAGAGGGAGAGGGGAAGGCTACACCTTC. This sequence encodes CASSQDSRGRGEGYTF.

V usage is TRBV6-5 and J usage is TRBJ2-3; D is ambiguous. CDR3 length: 13 residues. Trimming left V 7 bases short and J 0 bases short, with 8 bases between. CDR1 and CDR2 from the germline V gene are MNHEY and SVGAGI. The CDR3: CASTGLSTDTQYF. The CDR3 DNA reads as TGTGCCAGCACTGGCCTTAGCACAGATACGCAGTATTTT.